This T cell receptor beta chain is from a study of T cell responses to AZD1222 COVID-19 vaccine. Findings and caveats of the study: Spike-specific TCR depth and breadth grew after two AZD1222 doses. Females outnumbered males among donors, who were mostly white British; clonal diversity was possibly underestimated.

This clone was detected only once. Antigen specificity is unknown. Produced via immunoSEQ multiplex PCR; TCRdb's table is partial and in-frame only. The sample holds over 80,000 clones, more than 85% seen once. The analysis combined second doses at about 4 or about 12 weeks. V shed 3 bases, J shed 1 base, and the junction held 3 bases outside the gene matches. The germline CDR1 and CDR2 sequences are KGHSH and LQKENI. This CDR3 has 15 residues. The chain links TRBV18 to TRBJ1-5; the match to TRBD1 covers 7 bases. The sample here was peripheral blood, taken 28 days after the second AZD1222 dose. This TCR derives from an adult who received the AZD1222 COVID-19 vaccine. This CDR3 reads CASSPRDSSNQPQHF. The CDR3 coding sequence is TGTGCCAGCTCACCCAGGGACAGCAGCAATCAGCCCCAGCATTTT.